The 30 T cell receptor beta chains presented below share a single source sample, sequenced in a study of read filtering for tumor transcriptome and immune sequencing. The library was built from 400 ng RNA with molecular barcoded adaptors for alpha/delta and beta/gamma chains. TCRdb passed the reads through MiXCR, listing each CDR3 protein once. The sample lists some 48,000 distinct CDR3 sequences, roughly 19% occurring once. Sequenced sample: a population of CD138-negative cells sorted from bone marrow. These receptors came from a donor at least 40 years old with multiple myeloma.

This clonotype came up many times. The V call is TRBV19, the J call TRBJ2-1, with unresolved D. The CDR3 sequence is 12 residues long. V was cut by 5 bases and J by 5 bases, with 7 bases left in between. Looked up from germline, CDR1 is LNHDA and CDR2 is SQIVND (reference sequence). CDR3 amino acids: CASSGLHNEQFF. CDR3 nucleotides: TGTGCCAGTAGTGGGCTTCACAATGAGCAGTTCTTC.

This clonotype came up many times. In nucleotides, the CDR3 is TGTGCCAGCAGCTTGGATGGGACTACGACCTACGAGCAGTACTTC. Protein: CASSLDGTTTYEQYF. The chain recombines TRBV7-2 with TRBJ2-7; the match to TRBD2 covers 7 bases. V shed 3 bases, J shed 2 bases, and the junction held 7 bases outside the gene matches. This CDR3 region has 15 residues. Looked up from germline, CDR1 is SGHTA and CDR2 is FQGNSA. Full variable domain (outside the CDR3, taken from reference TRBV7-2 and TRBJ2-7): GAGVSQSPSNKVTEKGKDVELRCDPISGHTALYWYRQSLGQGLEFLIYFQGNSAPDKSGLPSDRFSAERTGGSVSTLTIQRTQQEDSAVYLCASSLDGTTTYEQYFGPGTRLTVT.

This clonotype came up many times. The J gene is TRBJ2-2, the V gene TRBV5-1; D uncertain. The V and J ends lost 2 bases and 5 bases respectively, with 7 bases between them. There are 13 residues in the CDR3. Germline values: CDR1 SGHRS, CDR2 YFSETQ. The CDR3: CASSFQPTGELFF. In DNA, the CDR3 is TGCGCCAGCAGCTTCCAACCTACCGGGGAGCTGTTTTTT.

A few counts support this clonotype. The junction departs from germline at one end; a sequencing error may be responsible. The chain joins TRBV24-1 to TRBJ2-3; TRBD1 aligns across 7 bases. The V gene's germline CDR1 is KGHDR and CDR2 SFDVKD. The length of the CDR3 is 15 residues. This chain's CDR3 is CATGEPDRVTDTQYF. The CDR3, as DNA: TGTGCCACCGGTGAACCTGACAGGGTAACAGATACGCAGTATTTT.

This clonotype showed up many times. The rearrangement uses TRBV20-1 and TRBJ2-3, with TRBD2 matching 9 bases. CDR3 length: 15 residues. V shed 4 bases and J 8 bases; nucleotides not matched to a gene: 13. In germline, CDR1 is DFQATT, CDR2 SNEGSKA (reference sequence). CDR3 nucleotides: TGCAGTGCTATCCTGACTAGCGGAACGGTGGGTACGCAGTATTTT. It codes for CSAILTSGTVGTQYF.

The genes are TRBV7-2 and TRBJ1-1, with a tentative D call TRBD1 (6 bases). Germline CDR1 reads SGHTA; CDR2 reads FQGNSA. Trimming removed 1 base from V and 8 bases from J, with 20 bases in between. The CDR3 extends over 16 amino acids. CDR3 sequence (DNA): TGTGCCAGCAGCTTAGTGATTTCGGAACAGGGAAGAGAAGCTTTCTTT. Its protein is CASSLVISEQGREAFF.

Comments on this clonotype: Given a much more abundant clone one base away, this may be a read error. The J gene is TRBJ2-7, the V gene TRBV5-1; perhaps D is TRBD1 or TRBD2 (5 bases each). This CDR3 is built from 13 residues. The germline V gene has CDR1 SGHRS and CDR2 YFSETQ. The CDR3 region is CASNLGQAGEQYF. In DNA form, the CDR3 reads TGCGCCAGCAACTTGGGGCAGGCGGGTGAGCAGTACTTC.

This clonotype was observed at least ten times. This chain uses TRBV6-5 with TRBJ2-5; D may match TRBD1 or TRBD2 (5 bases each). V shed 4 bases and J shed 5 bases, with 11 bases lying between them. The CDR3 covers 13 residues. Looked up from germline, CDR1 is MNHEY and CDR2 is SVGAGI. CDR3 loop: CASSFRGAETQYF. The CDR3 DNA sequence: TGTGCCAGCAGTTTTCGAGGGGCCGAGACCCAGTACTTC.

This clonotype was counted many times. The rearrangement links TRBV4-3 to TRBJ1-5, with D unclear. Germline CDR1 and CDR2: LGHNA and YSLEER. V was shortened by 4 bases and J by 7 bases, with 14 bases between the two germline ends. This CDR3 has 14 residues. The DNA for the CDR3 is TGCGCCAGCAGCCCATCCAGTTCCGGCCAGCCCCAGCATTTT. It encodes CASSPSSSGQPQHF.

CDR3 DNA sequence: TGTGCCAGCATCCTAGATGGTTATCAGCCCCAGCATTTT. Its protein is CASILDGYQPQHF. V usage is TRBV7-9 and J usage is TRBJ1-5, with D unresolved. CDR3 length: 13 amino acids. Germline loops: CDR1 SEHNR, CDR2 FQNEAQ (reference sequence). Trimming stripped 7 bases from V and 5 bases from J, with 12 bases between. Based on the CDR3 plus reference TRBV7-9 and TRBJ1-5, the full variable domain is DTGVSQNPRHKITKRGQNVTFRCDPISEHNRLYWYRQTLGQGPEFLTYFQNEAQLEKSRLLSDRFSAERPKGSFSTLEIQRTEQGDSAMYLCASILDGYQPQHFGDGTRLSIL.

In this sample, this clonotype turned up many times. The chain employs TRBV7-3 and TRBJ2-1; tentatively, D is TRBD1 or TRBD2 (5 bases each). Germline V gene data show CDR1 as SGHTA and CDR2 as FQGTGA. Trimming cost V 4 bases and J 2 bases, with 18 bases left between them. CDR3 length: 17 amino acids. CDR3 region: CASSSSGTFATYNEQFF. Written as DNA, the CDR3 is TGTGCCAGCAGCTCATCCGGGACGTTTGCGACCTACAATGAGCAGTTCTTC.

Points on this clonotype: This may arise from a read error, as a much more abundant clone is one base away. The chain couples TRBV20-1 to TRBJ2-3; D is perhaps TRBD1 (5 bases). Germline V gene sequence: CDR1 DFQATT, CDR2 SNEGSKA (reference sequence). The V and J ends lost 6 bases and 2 bases respectively, with 15 bases between them. The CDR3 length is 14 residues. DNA of the CDR3: TGCAGTGCCCCCCGGACACGTCCCACAGATACGCAGTATTTT. This sequence encodes CSAPRTRPTDTQYF.

This clonotype was detected ten times or more. V usage is TRBV5-1 and J usage is TRBJ2-1; no firm D call. CDR1 is SGHRS and CDR2 is YFSETQ in the germline V gene. This CDR3 comprises 14 residues. The germline V and J ends were trimmed by 6 bases and 5 bases, with 15 bases remaining between them. In DNA form, the CDR3 reads TGCGCCAGCAAATTTAGGCTCCTGAACAATGAGCAGTTCTTC. Encoded protein: CASKFRLLNNEQFF.

In regard to this clonotype: This clone may be a read error of a much larger clone one base away. This chain joins TRBV14 and TRBJ2-5; D might be TRBD2 (6 bases). Germline lookup yields CDR1 SGHDN and CDR2 FVKESK. CDR3 length equals 16 residues. CDR3 bases: TGTGCCAGCAGTCAAGGTGGAGCGGGTGAACGAGAGACCCAGTACTTC. As protein: CASSQGGAGERETQYF. The complete variable domain, with remaining parts taken from reference TRBV14 and TRBJ2-5, reads EAGVTQFPSHSVIEKGQTVTLRCDPISGHDNLYWYRRVMGKEIKFLLHFVKESKQDESGMPNNRFLAERTGGTYSTLKVQPAELEDSGVYFCASSQGGAGERETQYFGPGTRLLVL.

A note on this clonotype: A read error may account for a junction end that differs from germline. The genes are TRBV5-1 and TRBJ2-1, with 8 bases that match TRBD1. The length of the CDR3 is 15 residues. Looked up from germline, CDR1 is SGHRS and CDR2 is YFSETQ. Here the CDR3 reads CSSTYTGGYYNEQFF. Written as DNA, the CDR3 is TGCTCCAGCACCTACACAGGGGGGTACTACAATGAACAGTTCTTC.

This clonotype was seen just once. The genes are TRBV7-9 and TRBJ1-1; weak D call: TRBD1 (6 bases). This CDR3 is built from 15 residues. V was clipped by 0 bases and J by 4 bases, with 12 bases between them. CDR1 SEHNR and CDR2 FQNEAQ come from the germline V gene (reference sequence). The CDR3 sequence: CASSLAGRGLTEAFF. The CDR3, as DNA: TGTGCCAGCAGCTTAGCGGGCAGGGGTCTCACTGAAGCTTTCTTT.

This clonotype was recorded many times. CDR3 amino acids: CASSQGTAGTDTQYF. The CDR3 DNA follows: TGTGCCAGCAGCCAAGGGACAGCCGGCACAGATACGCAGTATTTT. The J gene is TRBJ2-3, the V gene TRBV11-3, with 7 bases matching TRBD1. CDR1 SGHNT and CDR2 YENEEA come from the germline V gene. The V segment lost 5 bases and the J segment 1 base; nucleotides outside the gene matches: 6. The CDR3 spans 15 residues.

This clonotype was seen at least ten times. The chain has TRBV11-2 and TRBJ1-1; D is perhaps TRBD1 (5 bases). The CDR3 extends over 13 amino acids. Germline CDR1 is SGHAT and CDR2 is FQNNGV. The V end lost 5 bases, the J end lost 5 bases, and 12 bases lay between the germline ends. In DNA, the CDR3 is TGTGCCAGCAGCGGGGCCACCGGGACTGAAGCTTTCTTT. Amino acids: CASSGATGTEAFF. Full variable domain (missing parts from reference TRBV11-2 and TRBJ1-1): EAGVAQSPRYKIIEKRQSVAFWCNPISGHATLYWYQQILGQGPKLLIQFQNNGVVDDSQLPKDRFSAERLKGVDSTLKIQPAKLEDSAVYLCASSGATGTEAFFGQGTRLTVV.

This clonotype was seen many times. The J gene is TRBJ2-5, the V gene TRBV7-2; D call uncertain. The V end lost 2 bases, the J end lost 1 base, and 11 bases lay between the germline ends. Germline CDR1 and CDR2: SGHTA and FQGNSA. CDR3 length: 15 residues. CDR3 nucleotide sequence: TGTGCCAGCAGCTTAAGGGCAGAGACCCAAGAGACCCAGTACTTC. Encoded protein: CASSLRAETQETQYF.

There are a few counts of this clonotype. The chain has TRBV28 and TRBJ2-2; 8 bases fit TRBD1. Germline V lookup: CDR1 MDHEN, CDR2 SYDVKM. This CDR3 has 16 amino acids. V was clipped by 2 bases and J by 4 bases; unmatched bases: 6. Here the CDR3 DNA reads TGTGCCAGCAGTTTAGGTCCTGGGACAGGCACCGGGGAGCTGTTTTTT. It encodes CASSLGPGTGTGELFF.

Many counts were recorded for this clonotype. The CDR3 DNA sequence: TGTGCCAGCAGCCCCCCACCAGAAAGACAGGCGATATATGGCTACACCTTC. Its protein product is CASSPPPERQAIYGYTF. The gene calls are TRBV4-2 and TRBJ1-2; possible D gene TRBD1, 6 bases. Germline values: CDR1 LGHNA, CDR2 YNFKEQ. Trimming took off 4 bases at V and 5 bases at J, with 23 bases between the two ends. The CDR3 sequence is 17 residues long.

This clonotype was seen repeatedly, ten times or more. V gene TRBV5-1 combines with J gene TRBJ2-3, with no clear D. V dropped 0 bases and J dropped 6 bases, with 5 bases sitting between them. This CDR3 is built from 12 residues. Germline V CDR1 and CDR2: SGHRS, YFSETQ. CDR3 loop: CASSLVGDTQYF. The CDR3 nucleotides read TGCGCCAGCAGCTTGGTGGGGGATACGCAGTATTTT.

The J gene is TRBJ2-3, the V gene TRBV19; TRBD1 aligns across 8 bases. The CDR3 extends over 18 amino acids. V lost 7 bases and J lost 3; bases outside the gene matches: 18. Looked up from germline, CDR1 is LNHDA and CDR2 is SQIVND (reference sequence). Here the CDR3 reads CASIGRGQEEVWTDTQYF. As DNA, the CDR3 is TGTGCCAGTATCGGCAGGGGGCAAGAAGAGGTTTGGACAGATACGCAGTATTTT.

This clonotype was counted many times. The rearrangement uses TRBV29-1 and TRBJ1-2; 7 bases agree with TRBD1. The germline gives CDR1 SQVTM, CDR2 ANQGSEA. This CDR3 is built from 13 residues. J was trimmed by 3 bases and V by 7 bases; bases with no gene match: 8. This CDR3 is CSADREEDYGYTF. The CDR3 DNA reads as TGCAGCGCCGACAGGGAAGAGGACTATGGCTACACCTTC.

This clonotype was seen once. The junction departs from the called germline gene at one end, perhaps through a read error. The chain employs TRBV20-1 and TRBJ1-5; D perhaps matches TRBD1 (6 bases). CDR1 is DFQATT, CDR2 SNEGSKA, per germline (reference sequence). The CDR3 covers 15 residues. The DNA of the CDR3 is TGCAGTGTTAGAGATCAGACAGGAGGCAATCAGCCCCAGCATTTT. Translating gives CSVRDQTGGNQPQHF.

This clonotype came up many times. The chain is built from TRBV2 and TRBJ2-3; D possibly corresponds to TRBD2 (5 bases). Trimming shortened V by 6 bases and J by 8 bases, and 15 bases separated the two germline ends. Germline V gene data show CDR1 as SNHLY and CDR2 as FYNNEI. The CDR3 totals 13 residues. CDR3 residues: CASSTSPSGTQYF. CDR3 in DNA: TGTGCCAGCAGCACCTCCCCCAGCGGTACGCAGTATTTT.

This clonotype appeared many times. The J gene is TRBJ1-1, the V gene TRBV5-5, with D perhaps TRBD1 (5 bases). This CDR3 contains 16 residues. Germline CDR1 SGHKS, CDR2 YYEKEE (reference sequence). V lost 4 bases to trimming and J lost 4 bases, with 20 bases between them. CDR3 coding DNA: TGTGCCAGCAGCAGACGCTCGGGGCAGGCGCCCACTGAAGCTTTCTTT. This gives the protein CASSRRSGQAPTEAFF. The full variable domain, with the rest looked up from reference TRBV5-5 and TRBJ1-1, is DAGVTQSPTHLIKTRGQQVTLRCSPISGHKSVSWYQQVLGQGPQFIFQYYEKEERGRGNFPDRFSARQFPNYSSELNVNALLLGDSALYLCASSRRSGQAPTEAFFGQGTRLTVV.

The sample holds a few counts of this clonotype. This may come from a read error, since a much larger clone is one base off. The genes are TRBV24-1 and TRBJ1-4; perhaps TRBD1 as D (5 bases). Germline loops: CDR1 KGHDR, CDR2 SFDVKD. This CDR3 contains 13 residues. The CDR3 sequence is CATSEGIGEELFF. The CDR3 nucleotides are TGTGCCACCAGCGAGGGGATTGGTGAAGAACTGTTTTTT.

In its sample, this clonotype was seen many times. This chain connects TRBV20-1 to TRBJ2-1; D remains ambiguous. The CDR3 covers 11 residues. The germline V gene has CDR1 DFQATT and CDR2 SNEGSKA (reference sequence). Trimming took 1 base from V and 8 from J, leaving 6 bases between them. CDR3 protein: CSARVSDEQFF. The CDR3 bases are TGCAGTGCTAGAGTCAGTGATGAGCAGTTCTTC.

This clonotype was counted many times. V gene TRBV20-1 combines with J gene TRBJ2-5; perhaps TRBD2 as D (7 bases). From germline, CDR1 is DFQATT and CDR2 SNEGSKA (reference sequence). This CDR3 spans 16 amino acids. Trimming took 5 bases from V and 5 from J, leaving 24 bases between them. CDR3 amino acids: CSAERIGGGAEETQYF. CDR3 coding DNA: TGCAGTGCTGAAAGAATTGGAGGGGGGGCCGAGGAGACCCAGTACTTC.